The next 12 T cell receptor beta chains were all read from a single sample in a study of T cell changes during pregnancy in multiple sclerosis. Measured with immunoSEQ multiplex PCR; TCRdb has only the in-frame clones, and not every one. The repertoire holds about 52,000 clones, over 80% seen once, with approximately 0.25% in the top ten. Here the sequenced sample was CD4+ T cells from peripheral blood mononuclear cells, taken in the third trimester of pregnancy. The receptors originated from a female donor with multiple sclerosis, enrolled in a pregnancy study.

The sample holds a few counts of this clone. The rearrangement uses TRBV28 and TRBJ1-1; D possibly corresponds to TRBD1 (6 bases). The germline gives CDR1 MDHEN, CDR2 SYDVKM. V was cut by 5 bases and J by 5 bases, with 18 bases left in between. CDR3 length: 15 residues. This CDR3 is CASSREDGGRTEAFF. The CDR3 bases are TGTGCCAGCAGTAGAGAGGACGGGGGGCGTACTGAAGCTTTCTTT.

The chain combines TRBV2 with TRBJ2-7, with 14 bases identical to TRBD2. The V gene end was trimmed by 9 bases and the J gene end by 9 bases; junction bases not matched to a gene: 7. The germline V gene encodes CDR1 SNHLY and CDR2 FYNNEI. The CDR3 spans 13 residues. The CDR3 loop reads CASGTSGSSGQYF. In DNA, the CDR3 is TGTGCCAGTGGGACTAGCGGGAGTTCTGGGCAGTACTTC.

The chain recombines TRBV2 with TRBJ2-4; 7 nucleotides agree with TRBD2. CDR3 size: 15 residues. Germline values: CDR1 SNHLY, CDR2 FYNNEI. Trimming took 6 bases from V and 0 from J; bases not matched to a gene: 5. The CDR3 protein is CASSGDYIAKNIQYF. CDR3 sequence (DNA): TGTGCCAGCAGCGGGGACTACATAGCCAAAAACATTCAGTACTTC.

V and J are TRBV5-1 and TRBJ2-7, with TRBD2 as a possible D gene (5 bases). The V end was cut by 3 bases, the J end by 2 bases, with 15 bases between. This CDR3 is 15 amino acids long. CDR1 is SGHRS, CDR2 YFSETQ, per germline. The CDR3 coding sequence is TGCGCCAGCAGCTCCGGCGGTGGGCGGGCCTACGAGCAGTACTTC. Encoded protein: CASSSGGGRAYEQYF.

This chain uses TRBV6-6 with TRBJ2-3; 7 bases map to TRBD2. J gave up 8 bases and V 2 bases, and 7 bases lay outside the gene matches. Germline CDR1 is MNHNY and CDR2 is SVGAGI (reference sequence). CDR3 size: 14 residues. The CDR3 DNA sequence: TGTGCCAGCAGTTACGCGGGGGATAGGGTTACGCAGTATTTT. This sequence encodes CASSYAGDRVTQYF.

The V call is TRBV7-2, the J call TRBJ2-3; 11 nucleotides agree with TRBD2. This CDR3 is built from 14 residues. Germline V gene lookup returns CDR1 SGHTA and CDR2 FQGNSA. The V and J ends lost 7 bases and 6 bases, in that order; junction bases with no gene match: 6. CDR3 sequence reads: CASTSGLAVDTQYF. CDR3 sequence (DNA): TGTGCCAGCACCTCGGGACTAGCGGTGGATACGCAGTATTTT.

The V gene is TRBV6-6, the J gene TRBJ2-7, with D tentatively TRBD1 (6 bases). This CDR3 contains 14 residues. V gave up 4 bases and J gave up 3 bases, with 13 bases separating them. Germline V lookup: CDR1 MNHNY, CDR2 SVGAGI (reference sequence). The CDR3 nucleotides read TGTGCCAGCAGTTTTAGCCAGGGGAACTACGAGCAGTACTTC. Its translation is CASSFSQGNYEQYF.

About this clone itself: Additional DNA sequences in this sample encode the identical CDR3. The chain links TRBV5-4 to TRBJ1-1; a possible D gene is TRBD1 (5 bases). The V end lost 4 bases, the J end lost 2 bases, and 18 bases lay between the germline ends. The CDR3 extends over 16 amino acids. CDR1 is SGHNT, CDR2 YYREEE, per germline (reference sequence). CDR3 amino acids: CASSIGAGWGNTEAFF. DNA for the CDR3: TGTGCCAGCAGCATTGGGGCAGGGTGGGGCAACACTGAAGCTTTCTTT.

J is TRBJ2-4 and V is TRBV7-8; a possible D gene is TRBD1 (5 bases). CDR3 length equals 17 residues. Germline values: CDR1 SGHVS, CDR2 FQNEAQ. Trimming stripped 5 bases from V and 0 bases from J, with 17 bases between. CDR3 sequence: CASSPVQGPRAKNIQYF. The DNA for the CDR3 is TGTGCCAGCAGCCCCGTGCAGGGCCCGAGAGCCAAAAACATTCAGTACTTC.

The chain joins TRBV5-4 to TRBJ1-2; possible D gene TRBD1, 5 bases. V was clipped by 4 bases and J by 4 bases, with 11 bases between them. There are 13 residues in the CDR3. Germline CDR1 reads SGHNT; CDR2 reads YYREEE (reference sequence). This chain's CDR3 is CASSRSGGYGYTF. DNA of the CDR3: TGTGCCAGCAGCCGATCGGGGGGCTATGGCTACACCTTC.

V is TRBV2 and J is TRBJ2-2; TRBD1 aligns across 7 bases. The CDR3 runs 15 residues. Trimming took 5 bases from V and 3 from J; bases not matched to a gene: 6. The germline V gene has CDR1 SNHLY and CDR2 FYNNEI. The chain's CDR3 is CASSPQGEDTGELFF. CDR3 coding DNA: TGTGCCAGCAGTCCCCAGGGGGAAGACACCGGGGAGCTGTTTTTT.

The chain joins TRBV6-1 to TRBJ1-2, with 9 bases aligning to TRBD1. The CDR3 totals 14 residues. Unmatched junction bases numbered 8, after V lost 7 bases and J lost 5 bases. Germline-derived CDR1 and CDR2 are MNHNS and SASEGT. Written as DNA, the CDR3 is TGTGCCAGCAATCGTGGGGACAGGGTGTATGGCTACACCTTC. Translating it yields CASNRGDRVYGYTF.